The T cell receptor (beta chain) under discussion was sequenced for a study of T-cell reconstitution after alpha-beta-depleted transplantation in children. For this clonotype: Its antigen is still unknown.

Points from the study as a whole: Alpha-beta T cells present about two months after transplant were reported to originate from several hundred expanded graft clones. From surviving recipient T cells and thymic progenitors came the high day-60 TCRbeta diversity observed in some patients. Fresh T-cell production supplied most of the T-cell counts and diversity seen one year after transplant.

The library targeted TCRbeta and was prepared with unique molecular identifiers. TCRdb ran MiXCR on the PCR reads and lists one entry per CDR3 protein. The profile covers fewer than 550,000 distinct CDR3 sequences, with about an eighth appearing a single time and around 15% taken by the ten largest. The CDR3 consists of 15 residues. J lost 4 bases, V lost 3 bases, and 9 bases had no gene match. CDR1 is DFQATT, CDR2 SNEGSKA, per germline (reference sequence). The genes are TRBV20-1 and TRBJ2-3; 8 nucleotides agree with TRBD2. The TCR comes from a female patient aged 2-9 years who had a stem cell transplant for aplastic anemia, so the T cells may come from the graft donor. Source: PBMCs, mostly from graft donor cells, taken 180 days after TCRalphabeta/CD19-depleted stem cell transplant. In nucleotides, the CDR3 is TGCAGTGCTAGTTACCGGGAGGGCCTGGCAGATACGCAGTATTTT. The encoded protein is CSASYREGLADTQYF.